A selection of T cell receptor beta chains follows, all from one sample in a study of CD8 T cells in ankylosing spondylitis. One entry per CDR3 protein results from TCRdb running MiXCR on the 5' RACE reads. This table has 390,000 or so distinct CDR3 sequences, more than 20% appearing once. Sequenced sample: blood, either unsorted or a sorted T cell fraction (not recorded which). The receptors come from a male donor with ankylosing spondylitis. Each CDR3 is given with its conserved first and last residue. D genes are given only for firm matches. Clone sizes are given selectively: once, few, many, or a class where the clone is expanded.

j_gene,abundance,d_gene,v_gene,len,CDR3nt,CDR3aa
TRBJ2-3,many,-,TRBV7-6,15,TGTGCCAGCAGCTCCTCGGGCCTATCCACAGATACGCAGTATTTT,CASSSSGLSTDTQYF
TRBJ2-7,-,-,TRBV20-1,14,TGCAGTGCTAGAGATTGGGGGAGCTCCTACGAGCAGTACTTC,CSARDWGSSYEQYF
TRBJ2-7,once,-,TRBV6-2/TRBV6-3,16,TGTGCCAGCAGTTACGGGGCAGCCTTGAGCTCCTACGAGCAGTACTTC,CASSYGAALSSYEQYF
TRBJ1-6,-,-,TRBV20-1,13,TGCAGTGCTAGAGTAACCTATAATTCACCCCTCCACTTT,CSARVTYNSPLHF
TRBJ1-3,-,-,TRBV12-3/TRBV12-4,13,TGTGCCAGCACCTTCAACTCTGGAAACACCATATATTTT,CASTFNSGNTIYF
TRBJ2-3,few,TRBD2,TRBV3-1,17,TGTGCCAGCAGCCAAGGGGGAATAGCGGGAGGGTCCGATACGCAGTATTTT,CASSQGGIAGGSDTQYF
TRBJ2-7,few,-,TRBV10-2,18,TGCGCCAGCAGGGCTACTTACTCCCCCGGACTAAAGAATACGAAGCAGTACTTC,CASRATYSPGLKNTKQYF
TRBJ1-6,-,-,TRBV10-3,13,TGTGCCATCAGCCGGGGCCAAAATTCACCCCTCCACTTT,CAISRGQNSPLHF
TRBJ2-1,-,-,TRBV20-1,15,TGCAGTGCTAGCACGGGAGTAGTTTCCTACAATGAGCAGTTCTTC,CSASTGVVSYNEQFF
TRBJ1-5,-,-,TRBV30,13,TGTGCCTGGAGTGTAGCAGGGCGGCAGCCCCAGCATTTT,CAWSVAGRQPQHF
TRBJ2-1,-,-,TRBV27,11,TGTGCCAGCAGTCTTTTCAATGAGCAGTTCTTC,CASSLFNEQFF
TRBJ2-3,-,-,TRBV11-3,14,TGTGCCAGCAGCTTAAGACTTGACGAAGATACGCAGTATTTT,CASSLRLDEDTQYF
TRBJ2-1,few,TRBD2,TRBV5-1,15,TGCGCCAGCAGCTTGGGACTGACTAGCGGTAATGAGCAGTTCTTC,CASSLGLTSGNEQFF
TRBJ2-6,few,TRBD2,TRBV18,19,TGTGCCAGCTCACCGACCGGACTAGCGGGAGCCTATGGGGCCAACGTCCTGACTTTC,CASSPTGLAGAYGANVLTF
TRBJ2-3,-,-,TRBV16,13,TGTGCCAGCAGCCAATTGCAGTGGGATACGCAGTATTTT,CASSQLQWDTQYF
TRBJ2-1,few,-,TRBV5-6,15,TGTGCCAGCAGTCCGCCTCAGGAATATTACAATGAGCAGTTCTTC,CASSPPQEYYNEQFF